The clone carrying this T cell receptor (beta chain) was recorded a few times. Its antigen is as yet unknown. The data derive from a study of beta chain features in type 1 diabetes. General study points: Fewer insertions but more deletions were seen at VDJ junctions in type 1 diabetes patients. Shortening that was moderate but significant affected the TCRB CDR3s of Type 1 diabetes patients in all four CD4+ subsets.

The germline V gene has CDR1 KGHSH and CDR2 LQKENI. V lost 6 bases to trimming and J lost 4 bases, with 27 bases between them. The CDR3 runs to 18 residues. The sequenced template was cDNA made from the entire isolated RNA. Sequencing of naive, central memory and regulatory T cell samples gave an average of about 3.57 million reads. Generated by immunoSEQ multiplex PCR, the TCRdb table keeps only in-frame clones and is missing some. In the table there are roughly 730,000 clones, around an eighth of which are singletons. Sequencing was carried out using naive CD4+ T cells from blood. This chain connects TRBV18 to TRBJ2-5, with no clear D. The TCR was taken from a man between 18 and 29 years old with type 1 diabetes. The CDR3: CASSAAAVVGRGGETQYF. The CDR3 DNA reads TGTGCCAGCTCGGCCGCAGCAGTAGTAGGCCGCGGCGGAGAGACCCAGTACTTC.